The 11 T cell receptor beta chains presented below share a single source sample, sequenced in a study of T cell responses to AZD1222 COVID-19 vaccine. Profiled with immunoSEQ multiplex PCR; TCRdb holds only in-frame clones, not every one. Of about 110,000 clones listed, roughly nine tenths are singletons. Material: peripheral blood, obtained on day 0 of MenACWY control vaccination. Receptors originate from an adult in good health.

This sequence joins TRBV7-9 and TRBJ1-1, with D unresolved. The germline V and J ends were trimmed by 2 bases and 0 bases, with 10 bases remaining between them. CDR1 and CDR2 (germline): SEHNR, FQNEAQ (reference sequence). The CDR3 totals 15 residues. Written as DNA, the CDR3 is TGTGCCAGCAGCTTAAAACTGGGGATGAACACTGAAGCTTTCTTT. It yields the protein CASSLKLGMNTEAFF.

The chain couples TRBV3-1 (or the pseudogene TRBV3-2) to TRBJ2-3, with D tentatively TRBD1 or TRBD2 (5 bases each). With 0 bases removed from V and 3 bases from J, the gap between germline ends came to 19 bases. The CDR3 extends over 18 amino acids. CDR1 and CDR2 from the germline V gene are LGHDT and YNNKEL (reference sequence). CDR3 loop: CASSQDGTSGPRTDTQYF. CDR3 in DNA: TGTGCCAGCAGCCAAGATGGGACCTCGGGACCTAGGACAGATACGCAGTATTTT.

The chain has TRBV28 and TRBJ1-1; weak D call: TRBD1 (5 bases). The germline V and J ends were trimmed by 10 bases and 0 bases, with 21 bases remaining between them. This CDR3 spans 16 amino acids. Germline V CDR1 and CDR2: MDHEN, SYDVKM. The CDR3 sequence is CATLWGSRYMNTEAFF. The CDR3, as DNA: TGTGCCACCTTATGGGGGTCCCGTTATATGAACACTGAAGCTTTCTTT.

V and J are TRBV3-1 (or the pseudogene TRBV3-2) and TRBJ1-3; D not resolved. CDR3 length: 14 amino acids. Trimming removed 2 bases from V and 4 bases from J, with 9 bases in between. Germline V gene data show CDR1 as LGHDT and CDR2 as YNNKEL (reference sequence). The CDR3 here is CASSQSGVGNTIYF. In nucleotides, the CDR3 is TGTGCCAGCAGCCAATCTGGGGTCGGAAACACCATATATTTT.

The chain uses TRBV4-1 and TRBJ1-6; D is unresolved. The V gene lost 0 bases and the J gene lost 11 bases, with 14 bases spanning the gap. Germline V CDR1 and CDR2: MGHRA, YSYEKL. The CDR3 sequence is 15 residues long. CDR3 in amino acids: CASSQDDVPWAPLHF. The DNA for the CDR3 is TGCGCCAGCAGCCAAGATGACGTCCCCTGGGCACCCCTCCACTTT.

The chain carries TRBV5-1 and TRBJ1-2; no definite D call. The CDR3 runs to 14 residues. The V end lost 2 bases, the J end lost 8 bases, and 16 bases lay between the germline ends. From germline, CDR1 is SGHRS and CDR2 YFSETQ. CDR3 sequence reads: CASSFGQVKEGYTF. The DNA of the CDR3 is TGCGCCAGCAGCTTCGGCCAGGTGAAAGAAGGCTACACCTTC.

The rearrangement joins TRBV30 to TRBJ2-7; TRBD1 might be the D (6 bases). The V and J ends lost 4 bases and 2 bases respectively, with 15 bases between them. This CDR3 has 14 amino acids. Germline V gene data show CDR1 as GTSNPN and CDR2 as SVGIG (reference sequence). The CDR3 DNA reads TGTGCCTGGACCCGTGGTGGGACACCCTACGAGCAGTACTTC. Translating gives CAWTRGGTPYEQYF.

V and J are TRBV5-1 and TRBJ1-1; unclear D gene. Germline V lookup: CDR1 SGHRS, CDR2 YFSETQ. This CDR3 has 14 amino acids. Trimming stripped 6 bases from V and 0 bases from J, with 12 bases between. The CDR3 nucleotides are TGCGCCAGCAAGTTTGGCGGTCTGAACACTGAAGCTTTCTTT. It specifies CASKFGGLNTEAFF.

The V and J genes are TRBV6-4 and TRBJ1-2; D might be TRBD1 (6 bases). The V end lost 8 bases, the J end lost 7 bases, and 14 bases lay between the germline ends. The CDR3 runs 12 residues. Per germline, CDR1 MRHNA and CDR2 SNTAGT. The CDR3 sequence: CASPWGGRGYTF. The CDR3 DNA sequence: TGTGCCAGCCCGTGGGGGGGCCGTGGCTACACCTTC.

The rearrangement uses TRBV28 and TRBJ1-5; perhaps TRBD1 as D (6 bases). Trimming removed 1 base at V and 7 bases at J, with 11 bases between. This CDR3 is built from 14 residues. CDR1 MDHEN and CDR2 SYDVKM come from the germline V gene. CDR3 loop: CASSLYREEQPQHF. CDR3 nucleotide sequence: TGTGCCAGCAGTTTATACAGGGAGGAACAGCCCCAGCATTTT.

CDR3 region: CASSPVAGGRYNEQFF. The CDR3 DNA reads TGTGCCAGCAGCCCTGTGGCGGGGGGGCGGTACAATGAGCAGTTCTTC. The gene calls are TRBV7-3 and TRBJ2-1; 9 bases map to TRBD2. V was clipped by 5 bases and J by 4 bases; unmatched bases: 9. The CDR3 has 16 amino acids. Germline V lookup: CDR1 SGHTA, CDR2 FQGTGA.